This is a list of T cell receptor beta chains from one sample in a study of blood T cell repertoires in COVID-19. Here immunoSEQ multiplex PCR was the method, and the copy in TCRdb shows in-frame clones only, minus some. The sample includes 200,000 to 250,000 clones, around 90% of them seen just once. The sequencing input was PBMCs or T cells enriched from blood (not recorded which). These receptors were collected from a man aged 30-40 years who had recovered from COVID-19. CDR3s include the opening cysteine and the closing phenylalanine or tryptophan. Each record gives: D gene, clone size, V gene, J gene, CDR3 DNA, CDR3 protein. The D gene is left open where the match is weak. The size entry is marked missing in some rows and otherwise reads once, few, many or a size class.

>TRBD1|NA|TRBV6-5|TRBJ1-2
TGTGCCAGCGAACCTGGACAGGGTTATGGCTACACCTTC
CASEPGQGYGYTF
>NA|once|TRBV5-1|TRBJ2-1
TGCGCCAGCAGCGTCGACAACTACAATGAGCAGTTCTTC
CASSVDNYNEQFF
>NA|NA|TRBV27|TRBJ1-2
TGTGCCAGCAGTTTCCTATTTGGAGCTAACTATGGCTACACCTTC
CASSFLFGANYGYTF
>NA|NA|TRBV6-5|TRBJ2-2
TGTGCCAGCAGATCACTAGCGAACACCGGGGAGCTGTTTTTT
CASRSLANTGELFF
>TRBD1|NA|TRBV7-9|TRBJ1-5
TGTGCCAGCAGCTACACAGGGGGTAATCAGCCCCAGCATTTT
CASSYTGGNQPQHF
>NA|NA|TRBV6-5|TRBJ1-6
TGTGCCAGCAAACAGGGCAACTCCTATAATTCACCCCTCCACTTT
CASKQGNSYNSPLHF
>NA|few|TRBV4-3|TRBJ1-4
TGCGCCAGCAGCCAAGAGCGGGGGGGTGGTGAAAAACTGTTTTTT
CASSQERGGGEKLFF
>TRBD1|NA|TRBV27|TRBJ1-4
TGTGCCAGCGCCCATTTATTCGGACAGGGCGGTGAAAAACTGTTTTTT
CASAHLFGQGGEKLFF
>TRBD2|NA|TRBV4-1|TRBJ2-1
TGCGCCAGCAGCCGATCCCCCCTCTCTAGCGGGAGTAAATCTGAGCAGTTCTTC
CASSRSPLSSGSKSEQFF
>TRBD2|NA|TRBV14|TRBJ2-1
TGTGCCAGCAACTTAGCGGGACCCGGGAATGAGCAGTTCTTC
CASNLAGPGNEQFF
>NA|once|TRBV30|TRBJ1-2
TGTGCCTGGAGTGTAAGGGGCGGCTACACCTTC
CAWSVRGGYTF
>TRBD2|NA|TRBV6-5|TRBJ2-7
TGTGCCAGCAGTTATTCTAGAGCGGGAGGGCTTCACGAGCAGTACTTC
CASSYSRAGGLHEQYF
>TRBD1|NA|TRBV24-1|TRBJ2-2
TGTGCCACCAGTGGCCCGGGACAGCACACCGGGGAGCTGTTTTTT
CATSGPGQHTGELFF
>NA|NA|TRBV6-5|TRBJ1-1
TGTGCCAGCAAAGTACAGGCTCTGAACACTGAAGCTTTCTTT
CASKVQALNTEAFF
>NA|NA|TRBV3-1/TRBV3-2|TRBJ2-2
TGTGCCAGCAGCCAAGAAAGGACAGAAAGGGGCACCGGGGAGCTGTTTTTT
CASSQERTERGTGELFF
>NA|NA|TRBV6-5|TRBJ1-6
TGTGCCAGCAGTTACCAGGGACTACGGTCACCCCTCCACTTT
CASSYQGLRSPLHF
>TRBD1|NA|TRBV27|TRBJ1-5
TGTGCCAGCAGGCTGACGGGGACAGAATACTATCAGCCCCAGCATTTT
CASRLTGTEYYQPQHF
>TRBD1|NA|TRBV10-1|TRBJ1-2
TGCGCCAGCACCCCAGGGGGGACAGGGATAGATCGTGACTATGGCTACACCTTC
CASTPGGTGIDRDYGYTF
>NA|NA|TRBV5-1|TRBJ2-6
TGCGCCAGCAGCTTAGTTCCCCCGGTGACTGGGGCCAACGTCCTGACTTTC
CASSLVPPVTGANVLTF
>TRBD2|once|TRBV18|TRBJ2-1
TGTGCCAGCTCACCCTCTAGCGGGATGTCAGGTCTAAACAATGAGCAGTTCTTC
CASSPSSGMSGLNNEQFF